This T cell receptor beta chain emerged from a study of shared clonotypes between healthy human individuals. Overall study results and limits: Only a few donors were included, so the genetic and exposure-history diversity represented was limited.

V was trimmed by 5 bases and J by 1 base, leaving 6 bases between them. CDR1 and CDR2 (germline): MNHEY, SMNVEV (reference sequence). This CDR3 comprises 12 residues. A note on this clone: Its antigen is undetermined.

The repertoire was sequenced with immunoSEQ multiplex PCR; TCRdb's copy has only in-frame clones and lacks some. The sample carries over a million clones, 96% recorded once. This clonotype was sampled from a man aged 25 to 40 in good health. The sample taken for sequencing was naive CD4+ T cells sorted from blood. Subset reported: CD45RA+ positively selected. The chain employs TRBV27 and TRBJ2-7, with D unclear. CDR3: CASSPPSYEQYF. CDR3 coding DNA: TGTGCCAGCAGTCCCCCGTCCTACGAGCAGTACTTC.